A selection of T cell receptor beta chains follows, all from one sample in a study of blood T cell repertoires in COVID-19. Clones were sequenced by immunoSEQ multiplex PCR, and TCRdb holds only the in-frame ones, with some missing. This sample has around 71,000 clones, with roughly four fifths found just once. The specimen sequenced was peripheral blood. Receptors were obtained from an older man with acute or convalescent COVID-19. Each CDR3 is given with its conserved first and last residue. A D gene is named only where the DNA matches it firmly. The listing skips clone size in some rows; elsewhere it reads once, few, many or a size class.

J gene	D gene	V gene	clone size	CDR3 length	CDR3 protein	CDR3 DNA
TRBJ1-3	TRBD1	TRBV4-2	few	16	CASSQEGQGYGNTIYF	TGTGCCAGCAGCCAAGAAGGACAGGGTTATGGAAACACCATATATTTT
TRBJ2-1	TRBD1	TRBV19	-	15	CASSLDRGPYNEQFF	TGTGCCAGTAGCCTGGACAGGGGGCCCTACAATGAGCAGTTCTTC
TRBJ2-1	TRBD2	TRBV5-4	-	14	CASSLPGRYNEQFF	TGTGCCAGCAGCCTACCCGGGAGGTACAATGAGCAGTTCTTC
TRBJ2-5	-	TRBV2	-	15	CASSERQVLQETQYF	TGTGCCAGCAGTGAGCGACAGGTGCTCCAAGAGACCCAGTACTTC
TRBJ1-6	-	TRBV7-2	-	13	CASSLVAGEPLHF	TGTGCCAGCAGCTTAGTGGCCGGGGAACCCCTCCACTTT
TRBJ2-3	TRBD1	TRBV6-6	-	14	CASRRQGRTDTQYF	TGTGCCAGCAGGCGACAGGGGCGGACAGATACGCAGTATTTT
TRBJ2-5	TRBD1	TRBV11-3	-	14	CASSLGQGQETQYF	TGTGCCAGCAGCTTAGGACAGGGCCAAGAGACCCAGTACTTC
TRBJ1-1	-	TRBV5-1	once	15	CASSLSGVLNTEAFF	TGCGCCAGCAGCTTATCAGGGGTGTTGAACACTGAAGCTTTCTTT
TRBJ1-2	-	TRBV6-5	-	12	CASRGQTYGYTF	TGTGCCAGCAGAGGACAGACATATGGCTACACCTTC
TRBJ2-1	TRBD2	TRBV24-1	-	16	CATSDLPGLAYNEQFF	TGTGCCACCAGTGATTTGCCGGGACTAGCCTACAATGAGCAGTTCTTC
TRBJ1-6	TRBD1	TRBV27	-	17	CASSLRTGSLRGSPLHF	TGTGCCAGCAGTTTGCGGACAGGGAGCTTACGAGGTTCACCCCTCCACTTT
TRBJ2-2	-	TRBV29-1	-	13	CSVDVVATGELFF	TGCAGCGTTGATGTCGTAGCGACCGGGGAGCTGTTTTTT
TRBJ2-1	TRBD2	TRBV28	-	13	CASSVAGINEQFF	TGTGCCAGCAGTGTAGCGGGAATTAATGAGCAGTTCTTC
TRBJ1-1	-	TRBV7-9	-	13	CASSFGRDTEAFF	TGTGCCAGCAGCTTCGGTCGGGACACTGAAGCTTTCTTT
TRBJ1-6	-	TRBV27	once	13	CASSPREGSPLHF	TGTGCCAGCAGCCCCCGGGAGGGTTCACCCCTCCACTTT
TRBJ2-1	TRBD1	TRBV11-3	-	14	CASSTGGFMDEQFF	TGTGCCAGTTCGACAGGGGGATTTATGGATGAGCAGTTCTTC
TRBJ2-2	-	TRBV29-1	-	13	CSVGQGAGGELFF	TGCAGCGTTGGCCAGGGTGCCGGCGGGGAGCTGTTTTTT
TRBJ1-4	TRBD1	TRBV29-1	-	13	CSAGDRGDEKLFF	TGCAGCGCCGGGGACAGGGGGGATGAAAAACTGTTTTTT
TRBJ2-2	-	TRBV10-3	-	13	CAINQDSNGELFF	TGTGCCATCAACCAAGACAGCAACGGGGAGCTGTTTTTT
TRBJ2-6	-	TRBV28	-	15	CASSEGSAGANVLTF	TGTGCCAGCAGTGAGGGTAGCGCTGGGGCCAACGTCCTGACTTTC
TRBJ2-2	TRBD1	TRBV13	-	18	CASSANVGTGDGTGELFF	TGTGCCAGCAGCGCTAACGTTGGGACAGGGGATGGTACCGGGGAGCTGTTTTTT
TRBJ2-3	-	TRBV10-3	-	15	CAIREDRSSTDTQYF	TGTGCCATCAGGGAGGACAGATCTAGCACAGATACGCAGTATTTT
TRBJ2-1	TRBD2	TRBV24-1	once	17	CATSDTTSGSSHNEQFF	TGTGCCACCAGTGATACGACTAGCGGGAGTTCCCACAATGAGCAGTTCTTC
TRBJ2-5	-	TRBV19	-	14	CASSATGVIETQYF	TGTGCCAGTAGTGCAACCGGGGTGATAGAGACCCAGTACTTC
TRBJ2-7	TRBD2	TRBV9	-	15	CASSAYSGLADEQYF	TGTGCCAGCAGCGCTTACTCGGGACTAGCGGACGAGCAGTACTTC
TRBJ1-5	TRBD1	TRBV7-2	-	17	CASSSDRGVFGNQPQHF	TGTGCCAGCAGCTCCGACAGGGGGGTGTTTGGCAATCAGCCCCAGCATTTT
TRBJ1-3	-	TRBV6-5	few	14	CASSRGGSGNTIYF	TGTGCCAGCTCCCGGGGGGGCTCTGGAAACACCATATATTTT
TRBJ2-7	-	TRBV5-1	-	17	CASSSWNGGESSYEQYF	TGCGCCAGCAGCTCCTGGAATGGGGGCGAAAGCTCCTACGAGCAGTACTTC
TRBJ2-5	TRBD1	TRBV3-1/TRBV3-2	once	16	CASSLRTGGKQETQYF	TGTGCCAGCAGCTTGCGGACAGGGGGGAAACAAGAGACCCAGTACTTC
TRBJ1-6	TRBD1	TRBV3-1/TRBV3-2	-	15	CASSLRTGGDSPLHF	TGTGCCAGCAGCCTCCGGACAGGGGGGGATTCACCCCTCCACTTT
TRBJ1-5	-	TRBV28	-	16	CASSPERQASNQPQHF	TGTGCCAGCAGTCCCGAGCGACAGGCAAGCAATCAGCCCCAGCATTTT
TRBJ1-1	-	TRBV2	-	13	CASSVGGNTEAFF	TGTGCCAGCAGTGTGGGAGGCAACACTGAAGCTTTCTTT
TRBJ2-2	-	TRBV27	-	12	CASSLTAGELFF	TGTGCCAGCAGTTTAACGGCCGGGGAGCTGTTTTTT
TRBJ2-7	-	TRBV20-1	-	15	CSASGEEFASYEQYF	TGCAGTGCTAGTGGCGAGGAGTTCGCCTCCTACGAGCAGTACTTC
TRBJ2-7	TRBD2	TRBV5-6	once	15	CASSWRGGEVHEQYF	TGTGCCAGCAGCTGGAGGGGAGGGGAGGTCCACGAGCAGTACTTC
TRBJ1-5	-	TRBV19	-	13	CASSITGNQPQHF	TGTGCCAGTAGTATCACAGGCAATCAGCCCCAGCATTTT